One and the same sample provided the 23 T cell receptor beta chains below, sequenced in a study of shared clonotypes between healthy human individuals. Assay used: immunoSEQ multiplex PCR; TCRdb lists only in-frame clones, some missing. The table lists hundreds of thousands of clones, around 78% of them singletons. The sample was memory CD4+ T cells sorted from blood. Subset meaning: CD45RA-negative fraction. The receptors derive from a woman aged 25-40 years in good health.

The chain combines TRBV19 with TRBJ1-3; the D is unclear. CDR3 length equals 13 residues. V was clipped by 3 bases and J by 2 bases, with 5 bases between them. Germline V gene sequence: CDR1 LNHDA, CDR2 SQIVND (reference sequence). CDR3 bases: TGTGCCAGTAGTATTATTACTGGAAACACCATATATTTT. Its translation: CASSIITGNTIYF.

CDR3 bases: TGTGCCAGCAGCTTATTCCTAGGCACAGATACGCAGTATTTT. Amino acids: CASSLFLGTDTQYF. This sequence joins TRBV7-3 and TRBJ2-3; D not certain. Germline V lookup: CDR1 SGHTA, CDR2 FQGTGA. The CDR3 extends over 14 amino acids. Trimming took off 2 bases at V and 1 base at J, with 7 bases between the two ends. Looking up the rest from reference TRBV7-3 and TRBJ2-3 gives the full variable domain: GAGVSQTPSNKVTEKGKYVELRCDPISGHTALYWYRQSLGQGPEFLIYFQGTGAADDSGLPNDRFFAVRPEGSVSTLKIQRTERGDSAVYLCASSLFLGTDTQYFGPGTRLTVL.

The rearrangement joins TRBV6-5 to TRBJ1-5; D gene unclear. Per germline, CDR1 MNHEY and CDR2 SVGAGI. V was trimmed by 2 bases and J by 7 bases, leaving 9 bases between them. This CDR3 is built from 13 residues. CDR3 nucleotides: TGTGCCAGCAGTTACGGGGAGGCCCAGCCCCAGCATTTT. Translation gives CASSYGEAQPQHF.

Comment on this clone: The sample holds other DNA sequences that translate to the same CDR3. The chain uses TRBV10-1 and TRBJ1-5, with D hard to call. The CDR3 has 13 amino acids. The germline V gene has CDR1 WNHNN and CDR2 SYGVQD (reference sequence). Trimming removed 0 bases from V and 5 bases from J, with 5 bases in between. The CDR3 DNA reads TGCGCCAGCAGTGAGTCAGGGCATCAGCCCCAGCATTTT. Its protein product is CASSESGHQPQHF.

This clone was counted once. This chain uses TRBV19 with TRBJ2-3; D gene uncertain. The V and J ends lost 1 base and 0 bases respectively, with 8 bases between them. Germline V gives CDR1 LNHDA, CDR2 SQIVND (reference sequence). This CDR3 comprises 15 residues. The CDR3 sequence is CASSIAGASTDTQYF. CDR3 sequence (DNA): TGTGCCAGTAGTATAGCGGGCGCAAGCACAGATACGCAGTATTTT. Drawing the rest from reference TRBV19 and TRBJ2-3, the complete variable domain is DGGITQSPKYLFRKEGQNVTLSCEQNLNHDAMYWYRQDPGQGLRLIYYSQIVNDFQKGDIAEGYSVSREKKESFPLTVTSAQKNPTAFYLCASSIAGASTDTQYFGPGTRLTVL.

The chain is built from TRBV7-6 and TRBJ2-1; 11 bases map to TRBD1. The germline CDR1 and CDR2 sequences are SGHVS and FNYEAQ. The J segment lost 9 bases and the V segment lost 5 bases, leaving 18 bases of the junction unmatched. The CDR3 has 18 amino acids. CDR3 DNA: TGTGCCAGCAGCAGGACAGGGGGCGCGGCGGGAGGGCAGGGTGAGCAGTTCTTC. Residues: CASSRTGGAAGGQGEQFF.

This chain uses TRBV5-1 with TRBJ2-1, with D unresolved. CDR3 length: 13 residues. Germline V CDR1 and CDR2: SGHRS, YFSETQ. V shed 0 bases and J shed 6 bases, with 7 bases lying between them. Here the CDR3 DNA reads TGCGCCAGCAGCTTGGAATCGCCCAATGAGCAGTTCTTC. Encoded protein: CASSLESPNEQFF.

This clone was observed once. The J gene is TRBJ2-1, the V gene TRBV5-1; D remains ambiguous. Germline V lookup: CDR1 SGHRS, CDR2 YFSETQ. CDR3 length: 16 residues. V lost 6 bases to trimming and J lost 2 bases, with 18 bases between them. CDR3 DNA: TGCGCCAGCAACCTTCGGGTGGGCTCCGCCTACAATGAGCAGTTCTTC. Its protein product is CASNLRVGSAYNEQFF.

The CDR3 loop is CASSLGQPDYGYTF. CDR3 in DNA: TGTGCCAGCAGCTTAGGACAACCCGACTATGGCTACACCTTC. The V gene is TRBV7-9, the J gene TRBJ1-2; D not resolved. Germline-derived CDR1 and CDR2 are SEHNR and FQNEAQ (reference sequence). V lost 1 base, J lost 3 bases, and 9 bases lay in between. CDR3 length equals 14 residues.

The chain carries TRBV5-1 and TRBJ1-1; possibly TRBD1 for D (5 bases). Trimming removed 4 bases at V and 6 bases at J, with 16 bases between. Germline lookup yields CDR1 SGHRS and CDR2 YFSETQ. The CDR3 runs 14 residues. The CDR3, as DNA: TGCGCCAGCAGCCCGTCCCGGGACTCGGCTGAAGCTTTCTTT. Translation gives CASSPSRDSAEAFF.

This clone was detected only a few times. In the same sample, other DNA sequences code for this CDR3. The V gene is TRBV2, the J gene TRBJ1-1; TRBD1 might be the D (6 bases). The CDR3 extends over 14 amino acids. V was clipped by 3 bases and J by 1 base, with 9 bases between them. In germline, CDR1 is SNHLY, CDR2 FYNNEI. CDR3 nucleotides: TGTGCCAGCAGTGAGAGGGGGGGGAACACTGAAGCTTTCTTT. It translates to CASSERGGNTEAFF. Full variable domain (rest looked up from reference TRBV2 and TRBJ1-1): EPEVTQTPSHQVTQMGQEVILRCVPISNHLYFYWYRQILGQKVEFLVSFYNNEISEKSEIFDDQFSVERPDGSNFTLKIRSTKLEDSAMYFCASSERGGNTEAFFGQGTRLTVV.

The V gene is TRBV27, the J gene TRBJ2-1, with D perhaps being TRBD1 or TRBD2 (5 bases each). The CDR3 contains 16 residues. Germline-derived CDR1 and CDR2 are MNHEY and SMNVEV (reference sequence). V was shortened by 6 bases and J by 2 bases, with 17 bases between the two germline ends. The CDR3 sequence is CASSRLGDRTYNEQFF. CDR3 DNA: TGTGCCAGCAGCCGCCTGGGGGACCGCACCTACAATGAGCAGTTCTTC.

This clone was observed once. The rearrangement joins TRBV10-3 to TRBJ1-1, with no clear D. Germline loops: CDR1 ENHRY, CDR2 SYGVKD. This CDR3 contains 12 residues. Deletions cut 7 bases from V and 0 bases from J, with 6 bases between. CDR3 bases: TGTGCCATCAATGGACTGAACACTGAAGCTTTCTTT. Translating gives CAINGLNTEAFF.

This clone was found a few times. The genes are TRBV20-1 and TRBJ1-2, with D unclear. This CDR3 comprises 11 residues. The V end was cut by 7 bases, the J end by 3 bases, with 9 bases between. Germline V gene data show CDR1 as DFQATT and CDR2 as SNEGSKA (reference sequence). CDR3 protein: CSVPLDYGYTF. The CDR3 DNA is TGCAGTGTCCCCCTAGACTATGGCTACACCTTC.

The V and J genes are TRBV7-9 and TRBJ1-2, with TRBD1 matching over 9 bases. With 4 bases clipped from V and 5 bases from J, the junction kept 11 bases outside the gene matches. The length of the CDR3 is 16 residues. Germline V lookup: CDR1 SEHNR, CDR2 FQNEAQ (reference sequence). CDR3 loop: CASSSQQGAITYGYTF. CDR3 sequence (DNA): TGTGCCAGCAGCTCCCAACAGGGGGCTATAACTTATGGCTACACCTTC.

The chain couples TRBV7-2 to TRBJ1-1; D is uncertain. The V end was cut by 1 base, the J end by 1 base, with 10 bases between. This CDR3 has 15 residues. Germline lookup yields CDR1 SGHTA and CDR2 FQGNSA. CDR3 protein: CASSLVGSKNTEAFF. The DNA of the CDR3 is TGTGCCAGCAGCTTAGTAGGCAGCAAGAACACTGAAGCTTTCTTT.

The J gene is TRBJ1-4, the V gene TRBV28; 12 nucleotides align to TRBD1. Germline CDR1 and CDR2: MDHEN and SYDVKM. The CDR3 has 15 residues. The trim removed 3 bases at V and 6 bases at J, leaving 2 bases unmatched. Here the CDR3 reads CASSFGTGGHEKLFF. Written as DNA, the CDR3 is TGTGCCAGCAGTTTTGGGACAGGGGGCCATGAAAAACTGTTTTTT. The full variable domain, rest sourced from reference TRBV28 and TRBJ1-4, is DVKVTQSSRYLVKRTGEKVFLECVQDMDHENMFWYRQDPGLGLRLIYFSYDVKMKEKGDIPEGYSVSREKKERFSLILESASTNQTSMYLCASSFGTGGHEKLFFGSGTQLSVL.

This clone was recorded only once. This CDR3 reads CASSRGQSGEPQHF. The CDR3 DNA reads as TGCGCCAGCAGCCGAGGACAGTCCGGGGAGCCCCAGCATTTT. This chain links TRBV5-1 with TRBJ1-5; D is possibly TRBD1 (6 bases). The CDR3 has 14 residues. The V gene's germline CDR1 is SGHRS and CDR2 YFSETQ. V dropped 4 bases and J dropped 8 bases, with 16 bases sitting between them.

J is TRBJ2-3 and V is TRBV2; D uncertain. V was cut by 4 bases and J by 2 bases, with 10 bases left in between. CDR3 length: 14 residues. CDR1 SNHLY and CDR2 FYNNEI come from the germline V gene. The CDR3 bases are TGTGCCAGCAGTGCGGTACACAACACAGATACGCAGTATTTT. Translating gives CASSAVHNTDTQYF.

V usage is TRBV7-8 and J usage is TRBJ1-1, with D unclear. V lost 1 base and J lost 9, with 15 bases in between. CDR3 length: 14 amino acids. Germline V gene data show CDR1 as SGHVS and CDR2 as FQNEAQ. This CDR3 is CASSLEYLAYKAFF. The CDR3 DNA reads as TGTGCCAGCAGCTTAGAATATTTGGCCTATAAAGCTTTCTTT.

The CDR3 nucleotides read TGTGCCAGCAGCCCCGGGACTAGCGCCACCGGGGAGCTGTTTTTT. The encoded protein is CASSPGTSATGELFF. This sequence joins TRBV28 and TRBJ2-2, with TRBD2 identical over 10 bases. V was clipped by 6 bases and J by 4 bases; unmatched bases: 5. Germline V gene sequence: CDR1 MDHEN, CDR2 SYDVKM. The CDR3 is made up of 15 amino acids.

CDR3 protein: CASSVLSSGRPYEQYF. CDR3 DNA sequence: TGCGCCAGCAGTGTGCTTAGTAGCGGGAGACCCTACGAGCAGTACTTC. This sequence joins TRBV10-2 and TRBJ2-7; TRBD2 agrees at 9 bases. The V gene end was trimmed by 4 bases and the J gene end by 2 bases; junction bases not matched to a gene: 9. Germline loops: CDR1 WSHSY, CDR2 SAAADI. The CDR3 has 16 residues.

This chain connects TRBV7-9 to TRBJ1-5; unclear D gene. Germline V gene lookup returns CDR1 SEHNR and CDR2 FQNEAQ (reference sequence). V lost 0 bases and J lost 9, with 12 bases in between. CDR3 length: 14 residues. The CDR3 region has the DNA TGTGCCAGCAGCTTAGCGCTTTCAGAGCGGCCCCAGCATTTT. Protein sequence: CASSLALSERPQHF.